This T cell receptor beta chain was profiled in a study of blood T cell repertoires in COVID-19. Study details: Some COVID-19 samples were acute and others convalescent; all came from the United States, Italy and Spain. Sources were T cells, B-cell-depleted T cells, or PBMCs; the material itself was cDNA or gDNA.

CDR1 and CDR2 (germline): GTSNPN, SVGIG (reference sequence). The CDR3 has 17 residues. The V and J ends lost 2 bases and 2 bases respectively, with 18 bases between them. Per the original methods: Cell counts per sample came from amplifying reference gene primers. TCRdb keeps only in-frame clones here, not all; method: immunoSEQ multiplex PCR. D and trimming were read from the DNA, whereas the V and J calls and clone size are those reported in that table. Among about 120,000 clones listed, roughly 84% were seen once. The sequence was collected from a woman in her seventies with acute or convalescent COVID-19. The sequencing input was peripheral blood. This chain joins TRBV30 and TRBJ1-4; D call uncertain. Here the CDR3 reads CAWSWRDPVATNEKLFF. The CDR3 DNA reads TGTGCCTGGAGTTGGAGAGACCCGGTCGCCACTAATGAAAAACTGTTTTTT.